This note documents a single T cell receptor beta chain sequence. These data come from a study of blood T cell repertoires in COVID-19. Study details: COVID-19 samples, acute and convalescent, were from the United States, Italy and Spain. T cells, B-cell-depleted T cells, or PBMCs provided the cDNA or gDNA that served as material.

This CDR3 region has 13 residues. V was pared by 2 bases and J by 10 bases, with 14 bases between. Germline V gene sequence: CDR1 SGHTA, CDR2 FQGNSA. Measured with immunoSEQ multiplex PCR; TCRdb has only the in-frame clones, and not every one. The sample lists under 20,000 clones; about 92% were seen once. The sequencing input was peripheral blood. The rearrangement joins TRBV7-2 to TRBJ1-1; D unresolved. This clonotype originated in a human donor in a cohort sampled during active COVID-19. CDR3 nucleotide sequence: TGTGCCAGCAGCTTATCGGCAGCGGTAGGAGCTTTCTTT. Translation gives CASSLSAAVGAFF.